The rows below give T cell receptor beta chains drawn from one sample of a study of PD-1 blockade in classical Hodgkin lymphoma. Sequencing used immunoSEQ multiplex PCR; TCRdb keeps in-frame clones, though not all of them. The sample has approximately 60,000 clones; more than 75% are singletons. The sequencing here drew on peripheral blood mononuclear cells (PBMCs), taken at baseline. The receptor source for this set is a human donor with classical Hodgkin lymphoma. CDR3s include the opening cysteine and the closing phenylalanine or tryptophan. A D gene is named only where the DNA matches it firmly. A row's size may be missing; if present it is once, few, many or a size class.

J	size	D	V	CDR3	DNA
TRBJ2-7	.	TRBD2	TRBV7-2	CASTARGGSGGPSYEQYF	TGTGCCAGCACCGCCCGGGGGGGTAGCGGGGGCCCTTCCTACGAGCAGTACTTC
TRBJ2-5	few	TRBD2	TRBV28	CASSPGLAGPDQETQYF	TGTGCCAGCAGTCCGGGACTAGCGGGGCCTGATCAAGAGACCCAGTACTTC
TRBJ2-7	.	.	TRBV5-1	CASSHHRNLYEQYF	TGCGCCAGCAGCCACCACAGGAATCTCTACGAGCAGTACTTC
TRBJ2-1	.	TRBD2	TRBV4-1	CASSRGPRREPEQFF	TGCGCCAGCAGCCGAGGACCACGGCGGGAGCCTGAGCAGTTCTTC
TRBJ2-1	.	TRBD2	TRBV10-2	CASSVGLAGGNEQFF	TGCGCCAGCAGTGTGGGACTAGCGGGAGGGAATGAGCAGTTCTTC
TRBJ2-7	.	TRBD2	TRBV7-2	CASSLYSGNYEQYF	TGTGCCAGCAGCTTATATAGCGGGAACTACGAGCAGTACTTC
TRBJ2-7	.	TRBD1	TRBV5-1	CASRASGQSPYEQYF	TGCGCCAGCAGGGCGTCGGGACAGTCCCCCTACGAGCAGTACTTC
TRBJ1-1	.	TRBD1	TRBV7-9	CASSPGQGITEAFF	TGTGCCAGCAGCCCCGGACAGGGGATCACTGAAGCTTTCTTT
TRBJ2-4	.	.	TRBV11-2	CASSLGTDIQYF	TGTGCCAGCAGCTTAGGGACAGACATTCAGTACTTC
TRBJ2-3	once	TRBD2	TRBV27	CASSLFALAGHTDTQYF	TGTGCCAGCAGTTTATTTGCACTAGCGGGGCACACAGATACGCAGTATTTT
TRBJ2-2	.	.	TRBV21-1	CASSKEGPPLIKNTGELFF	TGTGCCAGCAGCAAAGAGGGCCCACCTCTTATCAAGAACACCGGGGAGCTGTTTTTT
TRBJ1-2	.	.	TRBV29-1	CSVESQVSRYGYTF	TGCAGCGTTGAGAGTCAGGTCTCGCGGTATGGCTACACCTTC
TRBJ2-7	.	.	TRBV27	CASSLGFPYEQYF	TGTGCCAGCAGTTTAGGATTTCCCTACGAGCAGTACTTC
TRBJ2-5	.	TRBD2	TRBV10-3	CAISASGGQRAQYF	TGTGCCATCAGTGCTAGCGGGGGCCAACGGGCCCAGTACTTC
TRBJ2-5	.	.	TRBV28	CASSLRLARDQETQYF	TGTGCCAGCAGTTTGCGTTTAGCTAGGGACCAAGAGACCCAGTACTTC
TRBJ2-5	.	TRBD2	TRBV7-6	CASSFLTSGPQETQYF	TGTGCCAGCAGCTTTCTGACTAGCGGACCCCAAGAGACCCAGTACTTC
TRBJ2-2	once	TRBD1	TRBV19	CASGQGANTGELFF	TGTGCCAGTGGACAGGGGGCGAACACCGGGGAGCTGTTTTTT
TRBJ1-4	.	.	TRBV15	CATSRRTLNNEKLFF	TGTGCCACCAGTCGAAGGACACTCAATAATGAAAAACTGTTTTTT
TRBJ2-5	.	.	TRBV7-9	CASSLGQETQYF	TGTGCCAGCAGCTTAGGACAAGAGACCCAGTACTTC
TRBJ2-7	.	TRBD2	TRBV4-2	CASSQGGTSFEQYF	TGTGCCAGCAGCCAAGGTGGGACTAGTTTCGAGCAGTACTTC
TRBJ1-6	.	.	TRBV6-4	CASITTGTPYNSPLHF	TGTGCCAGCATTACGACCGGGACCCCCTATAATTCACCCCTCCACTTT
TRBJ2-3	.	.	TRBV11-2	CASSPRDLLITDTQYF	TGTGCCAGCAGCCCGCGGGACCTCCTTATCACAGATACGCAGTATTTT
TRBJ2-7	.	TRBD1	TRBV10-3	CAISESRGRIYEQYF	TGTGCCATCAGTGAGTCTAGGGGGCGCATCTACGAGCAGTACTTC
TRBJ2-7	.	TRBD2	TRBV14	CASSQVPWTSGRTPEQYF	TGTGCCAGCAGCCAAGTACCGTGGACTAGCGGGAGAACGCCCGAGCAGTACTTC
TRBJ1-2	.	.	TRBV25-1	CASSESTDYGYTF	TGTGCCAGCAGTGAATCGACTGATTATGGCTACACCTTC
TRBJ2-7	.	.	TRBV29-1	CSVRKAREQYF	TGCAGCGTTAGGAAGGCGCGCGAGCAGTACTTC